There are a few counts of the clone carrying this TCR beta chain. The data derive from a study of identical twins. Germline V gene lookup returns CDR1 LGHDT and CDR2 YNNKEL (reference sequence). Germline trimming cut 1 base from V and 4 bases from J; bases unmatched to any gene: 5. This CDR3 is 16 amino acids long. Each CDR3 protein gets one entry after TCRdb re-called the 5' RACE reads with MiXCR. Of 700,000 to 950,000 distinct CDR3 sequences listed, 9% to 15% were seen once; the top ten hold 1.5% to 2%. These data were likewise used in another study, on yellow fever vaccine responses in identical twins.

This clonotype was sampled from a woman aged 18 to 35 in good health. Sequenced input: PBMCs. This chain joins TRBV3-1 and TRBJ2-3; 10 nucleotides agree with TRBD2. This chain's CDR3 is CASSQVSGRSADTQYF. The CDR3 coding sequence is TGTGCCAGCAGCCAAGTTAGCGGGAGGTCGGCAGATACGCAGTATTTT.